This T cell receptor beta chain was identified during a study of blood T cell repertoires in COVID-19. Across the whole study: The cDNA or gDNA used as material had been derived from T cells, B-cell-depleted T cells, or PBMCs.

V lost 6 bases and J 1 base, leaving 10 bases between the germline ends. The V gene's germline CDR1 is SGHNT and CDR2 YENEEA. CDR3 length: 13 residues. Authors' processing steps: Reference gene primer amplification yielded estimated nucleated cell counts. Only in-frame clones appear in the TCRdb table, and some are missing; sequencing was by immunoSEQ multiplex PCR. V and J calls and clone size are those listed in that table; D and trimming were worked out from the DNA. The repertoire includes approximately 91,000 clones, 75% to 90% of them detected once, and under 20% sits in the top ten. Sequenced input: peripheral blood. This rearrangement joins TRBV11-3 to TRBJ2-7, with a tentative D call TRBD1 (6 bases). The clonotype originates from a human donor in a cohort sampled during active COVID-19. CDR3 protein: CASSSDRSYEQYF. CDR3 nucleotide sequence: TGTGCCAGCAGTTCGGACAGATCCTACGAGCAGTACTTC.